The T cell receptor beta chain under discussion was sequenced for a study of cytomegalovirus exposure and HLA in healthy donors. Whole-study findings and limits: The study recorded 160 or so TCR beta chains that were cytomegalovirus-associated.

Details on this clone: Its antigen is as yet unknown.

V lost 4 bases and J 8 bases, leaving 12 bases between the germline ends. Germline V gene sequence: CDR1 LNHDA, CDR2 SQIVND (reference sequence). The CDR3 runs 13 residues. 13 Jbeta primers and 60 Vbeta primers were used for the PCR. The data were produced by immunoSEQ multiplex PCR, yet TCRdb's version contains in-frame clones alone and is incomplete. This sample has more than 80,000 clones, with roughly 77% found just once. V usage is TRBV19 and J usage is TRBJ2-1; tentatively, D is TRBD2 (6 bases). Sequencing was carried out using PBMCs. The sequence was collected from a man in his sixties in good health and CMV-seronegative. CDR3 sequence reads: CASSTTPGDEQFF. The CDR3 coding sequence is TGTGCCAGTAGTACAACCCCGGGGGATGAGCAGTTCTTC.